This T cell receptor (beta chain) was identified during a study of blood T cell repertoires in COVID-19. Study-level information: Researchers got acute and convalescent COVID-19 samples from the United States, Italy and Spain. PBMCs, B-cell-depleted T cells, or T cells provided the cDNA or gDNA that made up the material.

In germline, CDR1 is MRHNA, CDR2 SNTAGT. Trimming removed 3 bases from V and 6 bases from J; junction bases left unmatched: 17. The CDR3 is made up of 18 amino acids. In the study's own analysis: Amplification of reference gene primers provided the estimated nucleated cell counts. Sequenced by immunoSEQ multiplex PCR; TCRdb stores in-frame clones only, minus some. Clone size and the V and J calls come from that table; the DNA yielded D and trimming. The table lists 250,000 or so clones, approximately 86% of them singletons. This chain uses TRBV6-4 with TRBJ2-7; 10 nucleotides match TRBD2. The sample comprised peripheral blood. The source of this sequence is a middle-aged man with active or convalescent COVID-19. The CDR3 coding sequence is TGTGCCAGCAGTGAGCTAGCGGGAGACACTGTGGGCGGGGGCGAGCAGTACTTC. Translated, it gives CASSELAGDTVGGGEQYF.